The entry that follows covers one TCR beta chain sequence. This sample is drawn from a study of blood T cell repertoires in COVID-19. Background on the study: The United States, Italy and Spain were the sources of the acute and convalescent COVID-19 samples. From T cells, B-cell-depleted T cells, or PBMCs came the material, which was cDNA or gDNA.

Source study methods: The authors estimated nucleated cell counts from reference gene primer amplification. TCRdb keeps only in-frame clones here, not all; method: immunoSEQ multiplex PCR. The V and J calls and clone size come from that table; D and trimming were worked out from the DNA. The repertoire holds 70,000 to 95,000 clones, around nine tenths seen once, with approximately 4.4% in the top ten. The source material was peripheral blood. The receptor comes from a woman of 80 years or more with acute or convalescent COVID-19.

DNA for the CDR3: TGTGCCAGCAGCTTAGCGGGGGGAGTCGCCTACGAGCAGTACTTC. Encoded protein: CASSLAGGVAYEQYF. The V and J genes are TRBV7-8 and TRBJ2-7; D is perhaps TRBD2 (6 bases). The germline CDR1 and CDR2 sequences are SGHVS and FQNEAQ. Trimming pared 0 bases from V and 2 bases from J, leaving 11 bases between. The CDR3 totals 15 residues.